The source of this T cell receptor beta chain is a study of vaccination effects on CD4 cells after COVID-19. Sequencing was performed with immunoSEQ multiplex PCR; in TCRdb, only in-frame clones are kept and a portion is missing. The sample includes about 23,000 clones, 68% of them seen just once. About this clone itself: Its target is not known.

Antigen-specific CD4+ T cell clonotypes were called by their expansion after viral peptide-pool culture in ViraFEST. With 9 to 11 days of culture completed, CD4+ T cells were isolated. Nucleocapsid antibodies were negative in the vaccine recipients, who had never had SARS-CoV-2 infection. The CDR3 has 15 amino acids. Looked up from germline, CDR1 is LGHDT and CDR2 is YNNKEL (reference sequence). V shed 2 bases and J 6 bases; nucleotides not matched to a gene: 2. The sequence was obtained from a human donor who received a COVID-19 vaccine. The chain employs TRBV3-1 (or the pseudogene TRBV3-2) and TRBJ2-1; 12 nucleotides match TRBD2. Sequenced material: CD4+ T cells from PBMCs cultured with HCoV-NL63 spike peptides, taken before COVID-19 vaccination. CDR3 in amino acids: CASSQPSGGANEQFF. CDR3 sequence (DNA): TGTGCCAGCAGCCAACCTAGCGGGGGGGCCAATGAGCAGTTCTTC.